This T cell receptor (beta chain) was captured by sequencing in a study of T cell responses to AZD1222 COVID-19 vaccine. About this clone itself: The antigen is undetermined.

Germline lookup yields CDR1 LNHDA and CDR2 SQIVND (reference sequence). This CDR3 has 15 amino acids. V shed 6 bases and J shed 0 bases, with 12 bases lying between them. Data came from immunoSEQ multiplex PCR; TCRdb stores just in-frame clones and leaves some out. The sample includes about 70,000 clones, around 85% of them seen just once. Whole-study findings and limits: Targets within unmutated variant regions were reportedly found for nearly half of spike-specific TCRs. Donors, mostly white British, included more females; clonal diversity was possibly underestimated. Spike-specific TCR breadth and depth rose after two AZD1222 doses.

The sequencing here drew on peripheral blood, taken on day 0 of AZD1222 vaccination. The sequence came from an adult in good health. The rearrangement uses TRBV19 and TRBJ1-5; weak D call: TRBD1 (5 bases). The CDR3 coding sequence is TGTGCCAGTAGACCGCGGGACTTTAGCAATCAGCCCCAGCATTTT. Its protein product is CASRPRDFSNQPQHF.